This TCR beta chain was recorded in a study of blood T cell repertoires in COVID-19. Study-level background: There were acute and convalescent COVID-19 samples, and they came from the United States, Italy and Spain. Sources were T cells, B-cell-depleted T cells, or PBMCs; the material itself was cDNA or gDNA.

Authors' analysis steps: From reference gene primer amplification, estimates of nucleated cell counts were derived. This table comes from immunoSEQ multiplex PCR, and its TCRdb copy is limited to in-frame clones, with some not included. From that table come the V and J calls and clone size; the DNA was used to work out D and trimming. Of about 170,000 clones in the sample, around 80% were seen once. Participants were aged roughly 18 to 90 years, lived in roughly 25 US areas, and enrolled virtually. Trimming removed 0 bases from V and 3 bases from J; junction bases left unmatched: 7. Per the germline V gene, CDR1 is SGHRS and CDR2 is YFSETQ. This CDR3 spans 16 amino acids.

This clonotype originated in a woman aged 70-85 years in a cohort exposed to, infected with or recovered from COVID-19 (not recorded which). The sequenced sample consisted of PBMCs or T cells enriched from blood (not recorded which). This rearrangement joins TRBV5-1 to TRBJ2-3, with 7 bases fitting TRBD2. The CDR3 DNA follows: TGCGCCAGCAGCTTGGAGGCTAGCGGTTTTACAGATACGCAGTATTTT. Residues: CASSLEASGFTDTQYF.